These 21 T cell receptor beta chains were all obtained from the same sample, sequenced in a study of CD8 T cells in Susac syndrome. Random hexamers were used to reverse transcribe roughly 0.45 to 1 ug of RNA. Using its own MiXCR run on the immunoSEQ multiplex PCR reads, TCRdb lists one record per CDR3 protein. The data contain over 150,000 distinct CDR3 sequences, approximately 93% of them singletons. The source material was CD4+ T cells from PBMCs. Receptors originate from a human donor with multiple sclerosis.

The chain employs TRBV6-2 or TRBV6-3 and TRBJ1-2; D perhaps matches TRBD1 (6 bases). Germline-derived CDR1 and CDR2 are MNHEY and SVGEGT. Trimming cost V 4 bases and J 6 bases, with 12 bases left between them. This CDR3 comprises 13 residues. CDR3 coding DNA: TGTGCCAGCAGTTCTCTCCGGGACAATGGCTACACCTTC. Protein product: CASSSLRDNGYTF.

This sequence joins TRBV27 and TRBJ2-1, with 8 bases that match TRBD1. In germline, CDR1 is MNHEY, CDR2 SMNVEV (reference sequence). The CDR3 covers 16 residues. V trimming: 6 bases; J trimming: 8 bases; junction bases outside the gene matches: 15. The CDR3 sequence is CASSLRRTGPVDEQFF. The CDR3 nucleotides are TGTGCCAGCAGCCTTCGCCGGACAGGGCCGGTCGATGAGCAGTTCTTC.

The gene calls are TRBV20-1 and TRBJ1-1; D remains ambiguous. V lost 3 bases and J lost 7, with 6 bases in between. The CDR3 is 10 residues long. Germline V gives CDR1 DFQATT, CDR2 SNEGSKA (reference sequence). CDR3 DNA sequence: TGCAGTGCTAGGGGCGGTGAAGCTTTCTTT. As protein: CSARGGEAFF.

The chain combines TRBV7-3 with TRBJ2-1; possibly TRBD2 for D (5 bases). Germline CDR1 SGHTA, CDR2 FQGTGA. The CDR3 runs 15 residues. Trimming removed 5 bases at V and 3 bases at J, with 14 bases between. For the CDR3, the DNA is TGTGCCAGCAGCGACGGACTGGCTAACTACAATGAGCAGTTCTTC. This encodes CASSDGLANYNEQFF.

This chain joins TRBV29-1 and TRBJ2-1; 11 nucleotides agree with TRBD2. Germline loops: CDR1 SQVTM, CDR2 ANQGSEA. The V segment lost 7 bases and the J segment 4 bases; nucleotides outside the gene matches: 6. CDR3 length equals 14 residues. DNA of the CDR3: TGCAGCGCGAGCTGGACTAGCGGGTACAATGAGCAGTTCTTC. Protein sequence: CSASWTSGYNEQFF.

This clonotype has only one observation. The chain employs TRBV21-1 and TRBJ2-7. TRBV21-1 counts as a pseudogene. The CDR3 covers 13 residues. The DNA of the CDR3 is TGTGCCAGCAGCCGCTGTGTCGATTACGAGCAGTACTTC. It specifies CASSRCVDYEQYF.

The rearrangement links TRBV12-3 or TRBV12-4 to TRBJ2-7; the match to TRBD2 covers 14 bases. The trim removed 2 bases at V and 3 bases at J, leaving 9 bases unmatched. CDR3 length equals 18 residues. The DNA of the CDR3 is TGTGCCAGCAGTTTAACTCGGACTAGCGGGAGGAAGGGCTACGAGCAGTACTTC. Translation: CASSLTRTSGRKGYEQYF.

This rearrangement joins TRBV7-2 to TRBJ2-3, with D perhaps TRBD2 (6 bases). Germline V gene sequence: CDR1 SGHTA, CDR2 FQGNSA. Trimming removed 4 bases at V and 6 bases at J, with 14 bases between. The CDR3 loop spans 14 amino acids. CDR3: CASSYQRASDTQYF. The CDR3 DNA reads TGTGCCAGCAGCTATCAGCGGGCTAGCGATACGCAGTATTTT.

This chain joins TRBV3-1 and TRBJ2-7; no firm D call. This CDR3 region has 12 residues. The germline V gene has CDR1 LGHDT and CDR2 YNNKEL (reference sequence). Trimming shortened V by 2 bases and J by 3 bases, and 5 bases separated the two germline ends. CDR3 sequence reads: CASSQLDYEQYF. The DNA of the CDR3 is TGTGCCAGCAGCCAATTAGACTACGAGCAGTACTTC.

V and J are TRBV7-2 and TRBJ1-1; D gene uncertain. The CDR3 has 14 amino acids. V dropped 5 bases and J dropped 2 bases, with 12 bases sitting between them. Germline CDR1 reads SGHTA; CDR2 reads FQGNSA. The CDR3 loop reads CASSPHMGNTEAFF. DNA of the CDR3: TGTGCCAGCAGCCCTCACATGGGTAACACTGAAGCTTTCTTT.

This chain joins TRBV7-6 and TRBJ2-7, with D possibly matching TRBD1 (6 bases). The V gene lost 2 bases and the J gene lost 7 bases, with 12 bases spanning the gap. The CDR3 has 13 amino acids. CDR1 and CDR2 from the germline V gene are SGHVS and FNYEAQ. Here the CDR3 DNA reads TGTGCCAGCAGCTTATCTTGGGGGCAAGAGCAGTACTTC. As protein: CASSLSWGQEQYF.

DNA for the CDR3: TGTGCCAGCCGGGGGACGAACACCGGGGAGCTGTTTTTT. Protein sequence: CASRGTNTGELFF. This chain links TRBV6-5 with TRBJ2-2; perhaps TRBD2 as D (6 bases). Germline loops: CDR1 MNHEY, CDR2 SVGAGI. The V end lost 8 bases, the J end lost 0 bases, and 7 bases lay between the germline ends. The length of the CDR3 is 13 residues.

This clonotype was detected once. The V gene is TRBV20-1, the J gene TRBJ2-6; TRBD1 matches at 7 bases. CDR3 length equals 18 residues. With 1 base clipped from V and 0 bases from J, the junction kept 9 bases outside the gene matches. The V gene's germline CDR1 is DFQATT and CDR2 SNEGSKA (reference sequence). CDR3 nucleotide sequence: TGCAGTGCTAGAGCCCTGACAGGGCTCCCCTCTGGGGCCAACGTCCTGACTTTC. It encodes CSARALTGLPSGANVLTF.

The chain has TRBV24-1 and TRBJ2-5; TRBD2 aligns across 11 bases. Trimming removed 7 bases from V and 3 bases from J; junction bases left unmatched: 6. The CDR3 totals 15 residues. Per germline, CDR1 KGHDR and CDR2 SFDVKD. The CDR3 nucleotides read TGTGCCACCAGCGCCGGGACTAGCGGAAAAGAGACCCAGTACTTC. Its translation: CATSAGTSGKETQYF.

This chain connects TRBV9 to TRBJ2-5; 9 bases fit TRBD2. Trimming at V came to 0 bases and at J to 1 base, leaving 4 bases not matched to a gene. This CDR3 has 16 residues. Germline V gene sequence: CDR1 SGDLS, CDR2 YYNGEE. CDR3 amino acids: CASSVGLAGSQETQYF. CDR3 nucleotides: TGTGCCAGCAGCGTAGGGCTAGCGGGAAGCCAAGAGACCCAGTACTTC.

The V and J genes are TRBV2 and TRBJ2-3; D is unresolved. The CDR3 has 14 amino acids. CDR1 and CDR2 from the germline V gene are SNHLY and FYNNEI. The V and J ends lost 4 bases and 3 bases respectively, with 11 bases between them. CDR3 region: CASSALMETDTQYF. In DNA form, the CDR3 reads TGTGCCAGCAGTGCACTTATGGAAACAGATACGCAGTATTTT.

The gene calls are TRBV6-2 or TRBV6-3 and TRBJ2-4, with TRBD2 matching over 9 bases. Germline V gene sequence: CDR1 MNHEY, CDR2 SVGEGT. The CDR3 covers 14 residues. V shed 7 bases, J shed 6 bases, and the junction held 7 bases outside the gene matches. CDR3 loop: CASKLLAGVNIQYF. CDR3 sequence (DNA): TGTGCCAGCAAACTTTTAGCGGGAGTAAACATTCAGTACTTC.

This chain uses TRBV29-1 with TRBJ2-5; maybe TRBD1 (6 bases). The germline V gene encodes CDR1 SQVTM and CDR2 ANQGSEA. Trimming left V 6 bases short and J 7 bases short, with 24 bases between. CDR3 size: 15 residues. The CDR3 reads CSVTVGQTHRGTQYF. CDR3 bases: TGCAGCGTCACCGTAGGACAGACCCATCGGGGGACCCAGTACTTC.

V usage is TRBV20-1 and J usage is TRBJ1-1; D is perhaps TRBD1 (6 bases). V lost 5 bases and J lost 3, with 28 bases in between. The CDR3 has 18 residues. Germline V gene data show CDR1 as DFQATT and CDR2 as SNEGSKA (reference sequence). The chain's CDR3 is CSAAPLMGGRSLDTEAFF. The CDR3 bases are TGCAGTGCTGCACCCTTGATGGGGGGGCGCTCACTTGACACTGAAGCTTTCTTT.

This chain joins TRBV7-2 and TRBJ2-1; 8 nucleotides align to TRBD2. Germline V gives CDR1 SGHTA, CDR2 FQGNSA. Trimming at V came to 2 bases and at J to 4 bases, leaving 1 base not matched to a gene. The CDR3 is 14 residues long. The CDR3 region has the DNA TGTGCCAGCAGCTTATTAGCGGGGTACAATGAGCAGTTCTTC. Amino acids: CASSLLAGYNEQFF.

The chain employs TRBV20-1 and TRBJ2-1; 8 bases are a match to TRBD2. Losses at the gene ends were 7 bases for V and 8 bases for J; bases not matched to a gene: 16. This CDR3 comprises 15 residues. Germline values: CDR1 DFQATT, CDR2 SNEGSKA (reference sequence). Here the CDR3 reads CSGERVAGGGDEQFF. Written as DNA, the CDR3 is TGCAGTGGAGAGAGGGTGGCGGGAGGAGGGGATGAGCAGTTCTTC.